This is a list of T cell receptor beta chains from one sample in a study of Tregs in tolerant kidney transplant recipients. TCRdb keeps only in-frame clones here, not all; method: immunoSEQ multiplex PCR. The profile shows fewer than 80,000 clones, about 98% of them singletons. The material sequenced was CD4+ T cells from blood, taken before the transplant. These TCRs come from a human donor who received a combined kidney and bone marrow transplant. CDR3s include the opening cysteine and the closing phenylalanine or tryptophan. A D gene is named only where the DNA matches it firmly. Size is omitted from some rows. Given values are once, few, many or a class for expanded clones.

>TRBJ2-1|NA|NA|TRBV18
TGTGCCAGCTCAGGGGGCGCCGGGTTCAATGAGCAGTTCTTC
CASSGGAGFNEQFF
>TRBJ1-2|TRBD1|NA|TRBV5-1
TGCGCCAGCAGGCCGATCCTAGGGGGCAACTATGGCTACACCTTC
CASRPILGGNYGYTF
>TRBJ1-2|NA|NA|TRBV9
TGTGCCAGCAGCGTAGTGTCTAATCCTAACTATGGCTACACCTTC
CASSVVSNPNYGYTF
>TRBJ2-1|NA|NA|TRBV15
TGTGCCACCAGCAGAGATTCTAATGATGAGCAGTTCTTC
CATSRDSNDEQFF
>TRBJ1-2|NA|NA|TRBV6-5
TGTGCCAGCACCTGGGAGGGCGTCTATGGCTACACCTTC
CASTWEGVYGYTF
>TRBJ2-3|TRBD2|NA|TRBV7-2
TGTGCCAGCAGCGCGAGCGGGAGTCTGGATACGCAGTATTTT
CASSASGSLDTQYF
>TRBJ2-1|TRBD1|NA|TRBV25-1
TGTGCCAGCAGTGAGACAGGGAAGAGCTCCTACAATGAGCAGTTCTTC
CASSETGKSSYNEQFF
>TRBJ1-1|NA|NA|TRBV6-4
TGTGCCAGCAACGGAGCTTTCTTT
CASNGAFF
>TRBJ2-5|TRBD2|once|TRBV5-4
TGTGCCAGCAGCTTACCGGGACTAGGCCAAGAGACCCAGTACTTC
CASSLPGLGQETQYF
>TRBJ2-7|NA|NA|TRBV14
TGTGCCAGCAGCCACACAGGGAAGAGGACCTACGAGCAGTACTTC
CASSHTGKRTYEQYF
>TRBJ1-2|TRBD1|NA|TRBV28
TGTGCCAGCAGTCTGACAGGGCCCAACTATGGCTACACCTTC
CASSLTGPNYGYTF
>TRBJ1-2|TRBD1|NA|TRBV7-2
TGTGCCAGCAGCTCCGAAGGCGGGGACAGGGTCAATGGCTACACCTTC
CASSSEGGDRVNGYTF
>TRBJ2-2|TRBD1|NA|TRBV11-3
TGTGCCAGCAGCCGGACAGGGCGAAACACCGGGGAGCTGTTTTTT
CASSRTGRNTGELFF
>TRBJ1-5|NA|NA|TRBV2
TGTGCCACTGCTGGGGGCCAGACTAGCAATCAGCCCCAGCATTTT
CATAGGQTSNQPQHF
>TRBJ1-1|TRBD1|NA|TRBV5-6
TGTGCCAGCAGCTTTTTTGACAGGGGAGATGGGAACACTGAAGCTTTCTTT
CASSFFDRGDGNTEAFF
>TRBJ2-2|NA|NA|TRBV5-4
TGTGCCAGCAGCCCGGTGCGAGCCGGGGAGCTGTTTTTT
CASSPVRAGELFF
>TRBJ1-1|TRBD1|NA|TRBV2
TGTGCCAGCAGGGAAGACAGGGAAGGGAACACTGAAGCTTTCTTT
CASREDREGNTEAFF
>TRBJ1-1|NA|once|TRBV10-3
TGTGCCATCAGTGATAGGGGAATGAACACTGAAGCTTTCTTT
CAISDRGMNTEAFF
>TRBJ2-3|NA|once|TRBV11-3
TGTGCCAGCAGCTTAACTAGGAGCACAGATACGCAGTATTTT
CASSLTRSTDTQYF
>TRBJ1-6|TRBD1|NA|TRBV4-1
TGCGCCAGTAGGGACAGGGGCAATTCACCCCTCCACTTT
CASRDRGNSPLHF
>TRBJ1-6|NA|once|TRBV7-2
TGTGCCAGCAGCCCAATTGGAGCCGATAATTCACCCCTCCACTTT
CASSPIGADNSPLHF
>TRBJ1-1|TRBD1|NA|TRBV14
TGTGCCAGCAGCCCCAGGACAGGCACTATGAACACTGAAGCTTTCTTT
CASSPRTGTMNTEAFF
>TRBJ2-7|NA|NA|TRBV7-2
TGTGCCAGCAGCTTATCAAGTAGTATCTCCTACGAGCAGTACTTC
CASSLSSSISYEQYF
>TRBJ1-2|NA|NA|TRBV6-5
TGTGCCAGCAGTCCGTTGACAGGAAACTATGGCTACACCTTC
CASSPLTGNYGYTF
>TRBJ2-2|TRBD2|NA|TRBV15
TGTGCCACCAGCAGAGATCTTGGCGGGAGGGGGTACTCCGGGGAGCTGTTTTTT
CATSRDLGGRGYSGELFF
>TRBJ1-2|NA|NA|TRBV7-9
TGTGCCAGCAGCTGGGACACCCAAACCGGGGGCTACACCTTC
CASSWDTQTGGYTF
>TRBJ1-5|NA|NA|TRBV30
TGTGCCTGGAGTAGAAGGCTGACTGTTGGGCCCCAGCATTTT
CAWSRRLTVGPQHF
>TRBJ1-1|TRBD1|NA|TRBV30
TGTGCCTGGAGTAGGTACTTAGGGACAGGAACCATGAACACTGAAGCTTTCTTT
CAWSRYLGTGTMNTEAFF
>TRBJ1-6|TRBD1|NA|TRBV30
TGTGCCTGGAGTGGAGACCTTCTGGGACAGACTAATTCACCCCTCCACTTT
CAWSGDLLGQTNSPLHF
>TRBJ2-1|TRBD2|NA|TRBV11-2
TGTGCCAGCAGCTCTCAGGGAGAAGGGACTAGCGGAACCTACAATGAGCAGTTCTTC
CASSSQGEGTSGTYNEQFF
>TRBJ2-5|NA|NA|TRBV28
TGTGCCAGCAGTTTGACTCTACAAGAGACCCAGTACTTC
CASSLTLQETQYF
>TRBJ2-3|TRBD2|NA|TRBV4-3
TGCGCCAGCAGCCAGGGACTAGCAGGCGCAGATACGCAGTATTTT
CASSQGLAGADTQYF
>TRBJ1-1|TRBD1|NA|TRBV4-2
TGTGCCAGCAGCCGATCGACAGGGACGGGCACTGAAGCTTTCTTT
CASSRSTGTGTEAFF
>TRBJ1-6|TRBD1|NA|TRBV6-6
TGTGCCAGCAGTCCCCAGGGGGGAAATTCACCCCTCCACTTT
CASSPQGGNSPLHF
>TRBJ2-7|TRBD2|NA|TRBV28
TGTGCCAGCAGTTCCCCGGGACTAGCGGGAGGCTCCGAGCAGTACTTC
CASSSPGLAGGSEQYF
>TRBJ2-7|TRBD1|once|TRBV6-6
TGTGCCAGCAGCATGGAGACAGGGAGTTGGGAGCAGTACTTC
CASSMETGSWEQYF
>TRBJ2-5|TRBD2|NA|TRBV15
TGTGCCACCAGCAGAAAAACGTCAGGACTAGTCCAAGAGACCCAGTACTTC
CATSRKTSGLVQETQYF
>TRBJ2-7|NA|NA|TRBV7-6
TGTGCCAGCAGCTTAATGGCAGGGTTCATCGGCTACGAGCAGTACTTC
CASSLMAGFIGYEQYF
>TRBJ2-2|NA|NA|TRBV4-3
TGCGCCAGCAGCCAAGATCTTTCCCCGAGCGGGGAGCTGTTTTTT
CASSQDLSPSGELFF
>TRBJ2-7|NA|NA|TRBV28
TGTGCTGGCCCAACACGGGGTGAAGGGTACGAGCAGTACTTC
CAGPTRGEGYEQYF
>TRBJ2-1|TRBD2|NA|TRBV7-3
TGTGCCAGCAGCTTATCGGGGACTAGCGGATACAATGAGCAGTTCTTC
CASSLSGTSGYNEQFF
>TRBJ2-3|NA|NA|TRBV30
TGTGCTCTGGAAGCCCGGGGCACAGATACGCAGTATTTT
CALEARGTDTQYF
>TRBJ1-2|NA|NA|TRBV11-3
TGTGCCAGCAGCTCAGGGTACTATGGCTACACCTTC
CASSSGYYGYTF
>TRBJ1-1|NA|NA|TRBV7-2
TGTGCCAGCAGCTTAAGCCCCAACGGTGAAGCTTTCTTT
CASSLSPNGEAFF
>TRBJ1-2|TRBD1|NA|TRBV4-1
TGCGCCAGCAGCCGACGGGACAGAGACTATGGCTACACCTTC
CASSRRDRDYGYTF
>TRBJ1-5|NA|NA|TRBV7-2
TGTGCCAGCAGCTGGCCAGGGCGCAATCAGCCCCAGCATTTT
CASSWPGRNQPQHF
>TRBJ2-7|NA|once|TRBV15
TGTGCCACCAGCAGAGATCCCGAGTACGAGCAGTACTTC
CATSRDPEYEQYF
>TRBJ1-2|NA|NA|TRBV7-2
TGTGCCAGCAGCTTAGAGGCAGGGTATGGCTACACCTTC
CASSLEAGYGYTF
>TRBJ1-1|NA|NA|TRBV5-1
TGCGCCAGCAGCTTCGGCCAGGCAAATAGGATCACTGAAGCTTTCTTT
CASSFGQANRITEAFF
>TRBJ1-2|NA|NA|TRBV6-5
TGTGCCAGCAGTTACTCACGGGGGGCAAGCTATGGCTACACCTTC
CASSYSRGASYGYTF
>TRBJ2-1|NA|once|TRBV25-1
TGTGCCAGCAGTGAACGAGTGAGGAATGAGCAGTTCTTC
CASSERVRNEQFF
>TRBJ2-5|TRBD2|NA|TRBV7-2
TGTGCCAGCAGCGCCTGGGGATTGAGCGGGACGGAAGAGACCCAGTACTTC
CASSAWGLSGTEETQYF
>TRBJ1-2|NA|NA|TRBV2
TGTGCCAGCAGTGAAGTTGTCAGGGAGGGTGGCTACACCTTC
CASSEVVREGGYTF
>TRBJ1-6|NA|NA|TRBV5-1
TGCGCCAGCTTCGAGGAGGGTTCACCCCTCCACTTT
CASFEEGSPLHF
>TRBJ2-3|NA|NA|TRBV18
TGTGCCAGCTCACGACAGACCAACACAGATACGCAGTATTTT
CASSRQTNTDTQYF